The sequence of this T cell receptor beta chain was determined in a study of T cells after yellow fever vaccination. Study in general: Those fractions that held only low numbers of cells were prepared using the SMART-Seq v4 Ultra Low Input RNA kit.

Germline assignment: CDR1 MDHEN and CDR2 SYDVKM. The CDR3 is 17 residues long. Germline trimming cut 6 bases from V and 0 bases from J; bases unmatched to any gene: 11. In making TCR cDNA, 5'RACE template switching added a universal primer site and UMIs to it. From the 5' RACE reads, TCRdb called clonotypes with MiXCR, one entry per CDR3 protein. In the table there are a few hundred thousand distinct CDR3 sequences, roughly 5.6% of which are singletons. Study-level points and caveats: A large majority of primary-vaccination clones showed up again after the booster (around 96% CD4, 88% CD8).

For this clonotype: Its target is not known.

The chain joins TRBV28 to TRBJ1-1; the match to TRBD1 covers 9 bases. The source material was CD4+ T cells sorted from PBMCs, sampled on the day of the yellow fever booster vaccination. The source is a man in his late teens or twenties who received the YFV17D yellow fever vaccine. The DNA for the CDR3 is TGTGCCAGCAGAGGTGGGACAGGGAGGCCCATGAACACTGAAGCTTTCTTT. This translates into CASRGGTGRPMNTEAFF. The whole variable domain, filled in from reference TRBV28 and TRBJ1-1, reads DVKVTQSSRYLVKRTGEKVFLECVQDMDHENMFWYRQDPGLGLRLIYFSYDVKMKEKGDIPEGYSVSREKKERFSLILESASTNQTSMYLCASRGGTGRPMNTEAFFGQGTRLTVV.